Listed here are 21 T cell receptor beta chains from one sample, sequenced in a study of blood T cell repertoires in COVID-19. Using immunoSEQ multiplex PCR, the repertoire was profiled, and TCRdb retains in-frame clones only, with some absent. The sample includes 200,000 to 250,000 clones, more than 75% of them seen just once. Sequenced input: PBMCs or T cells enriched from blood (not recorded which). The receptors derive from a man aged 30 to 45 in a cohort exposed to, infected with or recovered from COVID-19 (not recorded which).

This chain links TRBV5-4 with TRBJ1-2, with D possibly matching TRBD1 (5 bases). The V end was cut by 4 bases, the J end by 6 bases, with 19 bases between. CDR3 length equals 15 residues. The V gene's germline CDR1 is SGHNT and CDR2 YYREEE (reference sequence). In nucleotides, the CDR3 is TGTGCCAGCAGCGGGCCGGGCGGCCGGGGGGATGGCTACACCTTC. This codes for CASSGPGGRGDGYTF.

In its sample, this clone was seen once. The CDR3 DNA reads TGTGCCACCACCCCCAGGGCGGGGGAGACCCAGTACTTC. It codes for CATTPRAGETQYF. V gene TRBV24-1 combines with J gene TRBJ2-5; D might be TRBD2 (6 bases). Trimming removed 8 bases at V and 5 bases at J, with 14 bases between. Per the germline V gene, CDR1 is KGHDR and CDR2 is SFDVKD. This CDR3 has 13 amino acids.

V and J are TRBV5-6 and TRBJ1-1; 8 bases map to TRBD1. Trimming took 3 bases from V and 4 from J; bases not matched to a gene: 8. Germline V gene data show CDR1 as SGHDT and CDR2 as YYEEEE. The CDR3 loop spans 15 amino acids. CDR3 DNA: TGTGCCAGCAGCTCGAAGGACAGGGACAGCACTGAAGCTTTCTTT. Protein: CASSSKDRDSTEAFF.

The chain uses TRBV6-6 and TRBJ2-7, with 9 bases fitting TRBD1. Germline V gene data show CDR1 as MNHNY and CDR2 as SVGAGI (reference sequence). This CDR3 region has 14 residues. With V trimmed by 6 bases and J by 2 bases, 5 bases remained unmatched. The DNA for the CDR3 is TGTGCCAGCAGGGGACAGGGACGGACCTACGAGCAGTACTTC. Translation gives CASRGQGRTYEQYF.

The V gene is TRBV12-5, the J gene TRBJ1-1; TRBD1 might be the D (6 bases). Trimming shortened V by 3 bases and J by 4 bases, and 15 bases separated the two germline ends. The CDR3 is 15 residues long. Germline CDR1 reads LGHNT; CDR2 reads FRNRAP. The CDR3 is CASGFGGAKSTEAFF. In DNA, the CDR3 is TGTGCTAGTGGTTTCGGGGGGGCGAAAAGCACTGAAGCTTTCTTT. Filled out from reference TRBV12-5 and TRBJ1-1, the complete variable domain reads DARVTQTPRHKVTEMGQEVTMRCQPILGHNTVFWYRQTMMQGLELLAYFRNRAPLDDSGMPKDRFSAEMPDATLATLKIQPSEPRDSAVYFCASGFGGAKSTEAFFGQGTRLTVV.

The chain recombines TRBV29-1 with TRBJ2-7; tentative D call: TRBD1 (7 bases). This CDR3 contains 15 residues. Per the germline V gene, CDR1 is SQVTM and CDR2 is ANQGSEA. Trimming removed 4 bases at V and 0 bases at J, with 16 bases between. The CDR3, as DNA: TGCAGCGTTGGAGGGGGGACAGCGAGCTCCTACGAGCAGTACTTC. It encodes CSVGGGTASSYEQYF.

A single count supports this clone. The J gene is TRBJ2-7, the V gene TRBV4-1; weak D call: TRBD2 (5 bases). Germline V gene data show CDR1 as MGHRA and CDR2 as YSYEKL. The CDR3 runs to 16 residues. V lost 0 bases, J lost 0 bases, and 12 bases lay in between. CDR3 sequence reads: CASSQEAGAISYEQYF. As DNA, the CDR3 is TGCGCCAGCAGCCAAGAGGCGGGTGCGATCTCCTACGAGCAGTACTTC.

The chain joins TRBV4-2 to TRBJ1-2; 7 positions match TRBD1. The CDR3 runs to 16 residues. The germline gives CDR1 LGHNA, CDR2 YNFKEQ. V trimming: 0 bases; J trimming: 6 bases; junction bases outside the gene matches: 10. In DNA form, the CDR3 reads TGTGCCAGCAGCCAAGAAGGAAGACAGGGAAGGGATGGCTACACCTTC. Protein product: CASSQEGRQGRDGYTF.

The chain carries TRBV9 and TRBJ2-1; 11 bases map to TRBD2. V lost 0 bases, J lost 13 bases, and 3 bases stayed unmatched. CDR1 is SGDLS and CDR2 is YYNGEE in the germline V gene. CDR3 length: 13 amino acids. Here the CDR3 reads CASSVDSGRAQFF. CDR3 nucleotide sequence: TGTGCCAGCAGCGTAGATAGCGGGAGGGCACAGTTCTTC.

The gene calls are TRBV28 and TRBJ1-5, with D uncertain. The V gene's germline CDR1 is MDHEN and CDR2 SYDVKM. This CDR3 has 11 residues. Here the CDR3 DNA reads TGTGTCGCAGGTAGCAATCAGCCCCAGCATTTT. Protein: CVAGSNQPQHF.

The V call is TRBV5-1, the J call TRBJ2-1, with D tentatively TRBD2 (5 bases). The germline CDR1 and CDR2 sequences are SGHRS and YFSETQ. CDR3 size: 15 residues. V was shortened by 6 bases and J by 2 bases, with 15 bases between the two germline ends. The CDR3 sequence: CASTAATQTYNEQFF. The CDR3 nucleotides read TGCGCCAGCACAGCGGCGACCCAGACCTACAATGAGCAGTTCTTC. The whole variable domain, remainder taken from reference TRBV5-1 and TRBJ2-1, is KAGVTQTPRYLIKTRGQQVTLSCSPISGHRSVSWYQQTPGQGLQFLFEYFSETQRNKGNFPGRFSGRQFSNSRSEMNVSTLELGDSALYLCASTAATQTYNEQFFGPGTRLTVL.

The rearrangement links TRBV5-4 to TRBJ1-6, with 9 bases identical to TRBD1. The CDR3 runs to 17 residues. V was pared by 5 bases and J by 8 bases, with 14 bases of the junction left unmatched. Germline CDR1 and CDR2: SGHNT and YYREEE (reference sequence). The CDR3 region has the DNA TGTGCCAGCAGTGTCAGTCTTTGGGACAGGGCTGATTCACCCCTCCACTTT. This sequence encodes CASSVSLWDRADSPLHF.

The J gene is TRBJ2-2, the V gene TRBV19; maybe TRBD2 (6 bases). Germline values: CDR1 LNHDA, CDR2 SQIVND (reference sequence). V lost 3 bases and J lost 5, with 16 bases in between. This CDR3 spans 16 amino acids. The CDR3: CASSILGEAGTGELFF. The CDR3 DNA reads TGTGCCAGTAGTATCCTCGGCGAGGCGGGGACCGGGGAGCTGTTTTTT.

The CDR3 protein is CASSLDSGTYEQYF. CDR3 sequence (DNA): TGTGCCAGCAGCTTAGATTCGGGAACCTACGAGCAGTACTTC. The chain has TRBV7-3 and TRBJ2-7, with D possibly TRBD2 on 5 matching bases. This CDR3 has 14 residues. The germline V gene encodes CDR1 SGHTA and CDR2 FQGTGA. Trimming pared 2 bases from V and 2 bases from J, leaving 10 bases between.

This chain links TRBV5-1 with TRBJ1-6, with TRBD1 as a possible D gene (6 bases). Between the trimmed V and J ends, which lost 0 bases and 9 bases, there was a span of 19 bases. The CDR3 has 17 residues. Germline lookup yields CDR1 SGHRS and CDR2 YFSETQ. Written as DNA, the CDR3 is TGCGCCAGCAGCTTGGGGGCCGCACAGGGTCTTAGTTCACCCCTCCACTTT. This encodes CASSLGAAQGLSSPLHF.

This sequence joins TRBV19 and TRBJ1-6; TRBD1 aligns across 9 bases. The V and J ends lost 7 bases and 3 bases, in that order; junction bases with no gene match: 13. Germline-derived CDR1 and CDR2 are LNHDA and SQIVND (reference sequence). The CDR3 has 18 residues. CDR3 amino acids: CASTPGRGTGNYNSPLHF. The CDR3 coding sequence is TGTGCCAGTACCCCAGGTCGGGGGACAGGGAACTATAATTCACCCCTCCACTTT.

The V call is TRBV11-1, the J call TRBJ2-7, with TRBD2 matching over 12 bases. Germline-derived CDR1 and CDR2 are SGHAT and FQDESV (reference sequence). This CDR3 comprises 16 residues. V was pared by 4 bases and J by 3 bases, with 7 bases of the junction left unmatched. CDR3 coding DNA: TGTGCCAGCAGCTCACTCTCGGGACTAGCGGGCTACGAGCAGTACTTC. This codes for CASSSLSGLAGYEQYF.

The CDR3 spells CASSVGAARHTEAFF. CDR3 DNA sequence: TGTGCCAGCAGCGTAGGGGCCGCCAGGCACACTGAAGCTTTCTTT. The chain combines TRBV9 with TRBJ1-1; D is unresolved. V was clipped by 0 bases and J by 3 bases, with 12 bases between them. The germline V gene has CDR1 SGDLS and CDR2 YYNGEE. The CDR3 runs 15 residues.

This clone occurred once. The chain is built from TRBV19 and TRBJ1-5; 8 bases are shared with TRBD1. CDR1 is LNHDA, CDR2 SQIVND, per germline (reference sequence). This CDR3 is built from 15 residues. V dropped 4 bases and J dropped 1; count of bases not matched to a gene: 3. The CDR3 bases are TGTGCCAGTAGTAGCGGACAGGGCAGCAATCAGCCCCAGCATTTT. This translates into CASSSGQGSNQPQHF.

CDR3 residues: CASSSGDRPHYGYTF. In DNA, the CDR3 is TGCGCCAGCAGCTCAGGGGACAGGCCACACTATGGCTACACCTTC. This chain joins TRBV5-1 and TRBJ1-2, with 8 bases matching TRBD1. Trimming cost V 3 bases and J 3 bases; bases outside gene matches: 7. Per germline, CDR1 SGHRS and CDR2 YFSETQ. CDR3 length: 15 residues.

V usage is TRBV28 and J usage is TRBJ2-5, with 10 bases lining up with TRBD2. The CDR3 contains 15 residues. With 4 bases clipped from V and 5 bases from J, the junction kept 7 bases outside the gene matches. Germline values: CDR1 MDHEN, CDR2 SYDVKM. CDR3 loop: CASSSPSGSRETQYF. The CDR3 DNA sequence: TGTGCCAGCAGTTCTCCTAGCGGGAGCAGGGAGACCCAGTACTTC.